The 5 T cell receptor beta chains listed next were all sequenced from one sample in a study of blood T cell repertoires in COVID-19 (dated by TCRdb to 2018 to 2021). The library was built by means of the immunoSEQ multiplex PCR assay. TCRdb holds this immuneACCESS table with in-frame rearrangements only. Some clones are missing; in checked studies, unresolved V genes explain under half, and the rest has no known cause. This sample comprises about 330,000 clones, 87% of them detected only once. About 5% of the sample comes from the top ten. The sequencing sample was made of PBMCs or T cells enriched from blood (not recorded which). The receptors come from a young woman who had recovered from COVID-19.

The chain recombines TRBV27 with TRBJ1-2; D is possibly TRBD1 (6 bases). Germline CDR1 is MNHEY and CDR2 is SMNVEV (reference sequence). V was shortened by 7 bases and J by 8 bases, with 23 bases between the two germline ends. The CDR3 is 15 residues long. The CDR3 DNA sequence: TGTGCCAGCACTTCCAACGGTTGGGGGCGCGGGGGCTACACCTTC. Translation gives CASTSNGWGRGGYTF.

The chain employs TRBV18 and TRBJ2-3; 9 positions agree with TRBD2. This CDR3 is built from 15 residues. After removal of 5 bases from V and 3 bases from J, the junction contained 6 bases not matched to a gene. The germline gives CDR1 KGHSH, CDR2 LQKENI. DNA for the CDR3: TGTGCCAGCTCAACGGGACTAGCCGCAACAGATACGCAGTATTTT. It translates to CASSTGLAATDTQYF. The entire variable domain, with the rest obtained from reference TRBV18 and TRBJ2-3, is as follows: NAGVMQNPRHLVRRRGQEARLRCSPMKGHSHVYWYRQLPEEGLKFMVYLQKENIIDESGMPKERFSAEFPKEGPSILRIQQVVRGDSAAYFCASSTGLAATDTQYFGPGTRLTVL.

J is TRBJ2-7 and V is TRBV6-1; a weak D match, TRBD2 (5 bases). From germline, CDR1 is MNHNS and CDR2 SASEGT. The CDR3 is 13 amino acids. V was pared by 3 bases and J by 2 bases, with 8 bases between. As DNA, the CDR3 is TGTGCCAGCAGTGACACCGGGACCTACGAGCAGTACTTC. It codes for CASSDTGTYEQYF.

The genes are TRBV19 and TRBJ1-5; D is perhaps TRBD1 (5 bases). The CDR3 extends over 16 amino acids. Germline V gives CDR1 LNHDA, CDR2 SQIVND (reference sequence). The V end lost 7 bases, the J end lost 2 bases, and 18 bases lay between the germline ends. CDR3 residues: CASTGRIRVGNQPQHF. CDR3 DNA: TGTGCCAGTACCGGCCGCATCAGGGTTGGCAATCAGCCCCAGCATTTT.

The chain couples TRBV21-1 to TRBJ1-5; TRBD1, as called in the table, went unchecked against the DNA. TRBV21-1 is recorded as a pseudogene. The CDR3 covers 14 residues. CDR3 DNA sequence: TGTGCCAGCAGCAAAAGAACAGGCCATCAGCCCCAGCATTTT. It specifies CASSKRTGHQPQHF.